This T cell receptor (beta chain) was captured by sequencing in a study of cytomegalovirus exposure and HLA in healthy donors (dated by TCRdb to about 2017). Study-wide context: In an earlier analysis of 450 to 750 of the donors, 250 to 350 Gb of sequence data and just under 120 million unique TCR beta sequences from roughly 200 million T cells were reported. A later analysis re-examined previously published TCR beta repertoires from 600 to 700 donors and added high-resolution HLA genotyping to investigate patterns of TCR occurrence. Rather than using new phenotypic data, the later analysis identified candidate immune exposures from TCR beta sequences and from how often those sequences occurred across donors. All discovery cohort repertoires had been generated using a single sequencing platform. An early release covering approximately 600 HLA-typed donors comprised approximately 290 gigabases of sequencing data and tens of millions of unique TCR sequences. Using immunosequencing, the study profiled T cell repertoires from 500 to 800 subjects and related those repertoires to cytomegalovirus serostatus. Alongside the repertoire data, information on donor age, sex, ethnicity and CMV serostatus was compiled. Typing coverage differed by locus: A, B, C, DRB1 and DQB1 were typed in about 620-630 donors, DQA1 in approximately 520, DPA1 in 600 to 610, and DPB1 in 450 to 490. The study aimed to test whether cataloging public T cell receptors could reveal signatures of past pathogen exposure. A later genetic analysis used genome-wide SNP genotypes for about three fifths of the 666 donors, treating that subset as a discovery cohort. HLA typing included class I and class II loci at four-digit resolution. Besides the first cohort of some 670 subjects, a separate validation cohort made up of 120 or so different subjects was used. Four to six DR-DQ haplotypes were handled as single units for association and clustering, since linkage in the cohort was strong. The genetic ancestry cluster associated with self-reported Caucasian donors included over 65% of the 398 genotyped donors. To predict cytomegalovirus infection status, the study combined high-throughput TCR immunosequencing, statistical association of individual TCRs with disease status, and machine learning. Among several hundred genotyped donors of the cohort, an average of around 220,000 unique TCR beta nucleotide sequences was sequenced per donor, of which roughly 17% were non-productive. To decide whether each TCR beta V gene segment behaved as functional or pseudogenic, an earlier analysis of 587 of the donors relied on high-throughput TCR beta sequencing.

As for this clone: The antigen it recognizes is unknown.

Library preparation was by the immunoSEQ multiplex PCR assay. The multiplex PCR relied on a mix of 60 forward primers for TCR Vbeta segments and 13 reverse primers for TCR Jbeta segments. A multiplex PCR assay on genomic DNA amplified the CDR3 region of rearranged TCR beta genes. The amplified TCR beta libraries were sequenced on the Illumina HiSeq System as 87-base-pair reads. Per the authors' processing: Across the 500 to 750 repertoires, a later analysis counted tens of millions of unique TCR beta chains, some 11 million of which were shared by at least two donors. A nearest-neighbor algorithm error-corrected the raw reads and collapsed the reads into unique sequences, merging closely related sequences to remove PCR and sequencing errors. V, D and J gene segments were assigned by aligning CDR3 sequences to IMGT reference sequences. For a sequence to be retained, a match of at least six nucleotides to both a V gene segment and a J gene segment was required. A rearrangement counted as productive if the CDR3 had no stop codons and remained in frame with V and J, and every other rearrangement counted as non-productive. Following IMGT convention, CDR3 was defined as the stretch from the second conserved V-encoded cysteine to the conserved J-encoded phenylalanine. In an earlier analysis of around 600 of the donors, sequences lacking an unambiguous match to a single V gene segment were excluded. An earlier analysis of several hundred of the donors called V segments functional above 56.7% productive rearrangements and segregating when the between-donor standard deviation exceeded 5%. A statistical classification framework was developed to diagnose cytomegalovirus status using the catalog of TCR beta chain sequences. In a later analysis, V and J genes were assigned by comparing TCR nucleotide sequences against IMGT/GENE-DB human TR gene sequences. The TCRdist pipeline was used in a later analysis to assign CDR3 sequences and most-parsimonious VDJ recombination scenarios. In a later analysis, each TCR beta chain was defined by its CDR3 amino acid sequence together with its V-gene family, and reads without a unique V-gene family were excluded. To address suspected cross-contamination and a sequencing artifact, a later analysis removed under 600 highly shared, low-generation-probability nucleotide sequences. In a later analysis, a clonal expansion index was calculated for each public chain from normalized within-repertoire ranks of inferred template counts. Generation probabilities in a later analysis came from a VDJ recombination model fitted to out-of-frame rearrangements, and those results were checked against IGoR. In a later analysis, TCR-TCR, TCR-HLA and TCR-CMV co-occurrence was scored with hypergeometric tests, and a repertoire-size bias correction was applied to TCR pairs. In a later analysis, false discovery rates were estimated by permuting HLA or CMV assignments 20 times. In a later analysis, co-occurring TCRs were grouped with DBSCAN, and TCRdist sequence similarity was added when clustering was performed within HLA-allele-positive subsets. Repertoires with fewer than 30,000 or more than 120,000 public chains were left out of co-occurrence clustering, as were four to six repertoires with anomalous nucleotide sharing. Here the immuneACCESS table is served through TCRdb, limited to in-frame sequences with V and J called. Missing clones are a known gap in these copies; in checked studies unresolved V genes cover under half, and the rest lacks a known reason. That table furnishes V, J and clone size, whereas the DNA furnished D and trimming. The data table for this sample lists 200,000 to 250,000 clones. More than 0.95% of the sample is held by the ten biggest clonotypes.

The cohort was made up of 666 healthy bone marrow donors. Cohort members were all nominally healthy when sampled, although unrecorded immune exposures were likely present. The donor was CMV seropositive and belonged to the group of 250 to 300 seropositive cohort members. Every donor gave a peripheral blood sample, and the peripheral blood mononuclear cells from that sample were used for TCR beta sequencing. Genomic DNA extraction from the blood cell samples was performed with the Qiagen DNeasy Blood Extraction Kit. Study-wide findings and limitations: Most TCR sequences were observed very rarely across donors, whereas some public TCRs were present in many individuals. The only immune exposure information available for the cohort was CMV serostatus. The classifier was reported to diagnose cytomegalovirus status with high specificity and sensitivity in both the original and validation cohorts. In a later genetic analysis, fewer N-insertions in productive TCRs were reported among donors in an Asian-associated ancestry cluster than the approximately 710-donor mean. According to a later analysis, parvovirus B19, influenza, CMV and Epstein-Barr virus appeared linked to several top co-occurrence clusters. According to the authors, the approach could potentially be generalized to other disease states and immunological phenotypes. Sequencing depth was assumed to be roughly uniform across donors in the presence/absence analyses, though that assumption may not hold. In a later analysis, HLA-associated TCR beta chains were found to be more clonally expanded and to have lower generation probabilities than equally common non-associated chains. A cluster of highly shared sequence variants was judged likely to be a technical artifact of the sequencing pipeline. Because counts were too low, seventeen rarely observed V segments, including chromosome 9 orphons, were left out of the earlier analysis of some 600 of the donors. Because HLA typing was missing for some donors at each locus, association tests included only the typed subset. An earlier analysis of around 540 of the donors showed that most TCR beta V segments appeared in productive rearrangements either about 87% or about 30% of the time, which broadly matched IMGT annotations. An association between a missense DCLRE1C variant and V-gene and J-gene trimming of TCR beta chains was found in a later genetic analysis and replicated in an independent cohort. Assigning TCR associations to individual alleles was difficult when HLA alleles, especially DR and DQ, strongly co-occurred. Three of the identified cytomegalovirus-associated TCR beta chains were confirmed in vitro to be specific for cytomegalovirus antigens. Correlated functional status among segregating V segments might reflect linkage disequilibrium, but an unknown experimental factor could not be ruled out. According to a later analysis, TCR association rates differed among HLA loci, with DRB1 alleles showing the most associated TCRs and HLA-C alleles showing the fewest. According to a later analysis, most CMV-associated TCR beta chains appeared to be HLA-restricted, and the HLA associations seemed to be driven largely by CMV exposure. In this cohort, only TCR beta chains were sequenced, and detectable features were limited by the absence of alpha or paired-chain data. The study listed 150 to 200 TCR beta chains as associated with cytomegalovirus. At a false discovery rate of 0.05, a later analysis linked 16,000 or so TCR beta sequences to specific HLA alleles. A further reported finding was that TCR beta sequences accurately predicted the HLA-A and HLA-B alleles for most subjects in the first cohort.

The sample comprised PBMCs. The sequence came from a girl aged 2-10 years in good health and CMV-seropositive.

The nucleotide sequence is given as TGTGCCTGGAGTGATCTAGGCGGAAAAAGCACAGATACGCAGTATTTT. Its translation is CAWSDLGGKSTDTQYF. The chain couples TRBV30 to TRBJ2-3, with the D gene not clear enough to name. Taken from cysteine to phenylalanine, the CDR3 has 16 residues. The only DNA kept is the CDR3, 48 bases in frame from the first base. V lost 1 base and J lost 0 bases; the stretch between them is 14 bases long. CDR1 and CDR2 are drawn from the germline V gene (reference sequence): GTSNPN, SVGIG.